This T cell receptor beta chain originates from a study of shared clonotypes between healthy human individuals. Study findings and constraints: Clonotype sharing among donors likely depends on sequencing depth.

CDR3 length: 16 amino acids. J lost 5 bases, V lost 0 bases, and 3 bases had no gene match. From germline, CDR1 is MNHNS and CDR2 SASEGT. To note about this clone: Its specificity is unknown.

Some 30,000 T cell genomes, or around 180 ng DNA, went into the sorted-subset replicate PCRs. Produced via immunoSEQ multiplex PCR; TCRdb's table is partial and in-frame only. The sample records approximately 2.1 million clones, 80% to 95% being singletons. This clonotype was sampled from a man younger than 35 in good health. Some clones in this sample may be carry-over from other donors' samples. The specimen sequenced was naive CD4+ T cells from PBMCs. Subset reported: CD45RA+ positively selected. V is TRBV6-1 and J is TRBJ2-3; 12 positions match TRBD2. CDR3 DNA: TGTGCCAGCAGTGAAGCAGGGACTAGCGGGCTAGATACGCAGTATTTT. This translates into CASSEAGTSGLDTQYF.